This T cell receptor (beta chain) was recorded in a study of blood T cell repertoires in COVID-19. Trimming removed 6 bases at V and 9 bases at J, with 15 bases between. Germline CDR1 is MNHEY and CDR2 is SVGEGT. The CDR3 runs to 13 residues. This clone was detected once. Sequencing was performed with immunoSEQ multiplex PCR; in TCRdb, only in-frame clones are kept and a portion is missing. In the table there are hundreds of thousands of clones, approximately 90% of which are singletons. Individuals drawn from around 25 US areas were about 18 to 100 years old. The rearrangement uses TRBV6-2 or TRBV6-3 and TRBJ2-1; tentatively, D is TRBD2 (6 bases). The source is a woman aged 55-69 years in a cohort exposed to, infected with or recovered from COVID-19 (not recorded which). Sequenced input: PBMCs or T cells enriched from blood (not recorded which). DNA of the CDR3: TGTGCCAGCAGCCCGGCAGGGAGGAGTGAGCAGTTCTTC. It encodes CASSPAGRSEQFF.